These T cell receptor beta chains were read from a single sample in a study of identifying expanded T cells in peripheral blood. Generated by immunoSEQ multiplex PCR, the TCRdb table keeps only in-frame clones and is missing some. The repertoire holds tens of thousands of clones, about 89% seen once, with approximately 4.5% in the top ten. The material sequenced was blood. The source of these receptors is a person aged 18 to 69 in good health. Both conserved end residues are part of each CDR3. A D gene is named only where the DNA matches it firmly. Size is stated for part of the rows, as once, few or many counts, or as a class when the clone is expanded.

V	D	J	size	DNA	CDR3
TRBV27	TRBD1	TRBJ2-7	-	TGTGCCAGCAGTTTGGACAGGGTCAGCTACGAGCAGTACTTC	CASSLDRVSYEQYF
TRBV6-4	-	TRBJ2-3	-	TGTGCCAGCAGTGAAGGGGAATCCCCCGATACGCAGTATTTT	CASSEGESPDTQYF
TRBV7-3	-	TRBJ1-1	-	TGTGCCAGCAGCTGGACAATGAACACTGAAGCTTTCTTT	CASSWTMNTEAFF
TRBV6-5	-	TRBJ1-2	few	TGTGCCAGCACCCCGGGAAAGGCAGCTAACTATGGCTACACCTTC	CASTPGKAANYGYTF
TRBV21-1	-	TRBJ2-5	-	TGTGCCAGCAGCAAGTCGTCCGGGCGGGGGGGCTTGGAGACCCAGTACTTC	CASSKSSGRGGLETQYF
TRBV4-3	-	TRBJ2-1	once	TGCGCCAGCAGCCAAGATAGACTCAATGAGCAGTTCTTC	CASSQDRLNEQFF
TRBV2	-	TRBJ2-1	-	TGTGCCAGCAGTGAAATCAGGTTCAATGAGCAGTTCTTC	CASSEIRFNEQFF
TRBV4-3	-	TRBJ2-3	-	TGCGCCAGCAGCCAAGCCCGGGTGACAGATACGCAGTATTTT	CASSQARVTDTQYF
TRBV2	TRBD1	TRBJ2-1	-	TGTGCCAGCAGTGAAGGAGGGGGCGCCTACAATGAGCAGTTCTTC	CASSEGGGAYNEQFF
TRBV9	TRBD1	TRBJ1-6	-	TGTGCCAGCAGCTCCGGGACAGGAGGGAATTCACCCCTCCACTTT	CASSSGTGGNSPLHF
TRBV27	-	TRBJ1-2	once	TGTGCCAGCAGGTTCCAGGGCGCCGACTACTATGGCTACACCTTC	CASRFQGADYYGYTF
TRBV15	TRBD1	TRBJ1-2	few	TGTGCCACCAGCGGCTACGGGACAGGCGACTATGGCTACACCTTC	CATSGYGTGDYGYTF
TRBV11-2	-	TRBJ2-1	-	TGTGCCAGCAGCTCGGGACTTAGCCCACTGGGGATAAATGAGCAGTTCTTC	CASSSGLSPLGINEQFF
TRBV9	-	TRBJ2-3	medium-sized	TGTGCCAGCACCGACGGCGGGGTCCACACAGATACGCAGTATTTT	CASTDGGVHTDTQYF
TRBV30	-	TRBJ2-7	once	TGTGCCTGCTCACTCGGAGGCCCCCCCTACGAGCAGTACTTC	CACSLGGPPYEQYF
TRBV2	-	TRBJ1-2	-	TGTGCCAGCAGTGAAGGGGCCAGTTTCTATGGCTACACCTTC	CASSEGASFYGYTF
TRBV18	-	TRBJ2-3	-	TGTGCCAGCTCACCGCCTAGCACAGATACGCAGTATTTT	CASSPPSTDTQYF
TRBV25-1	-	TRBJ2-2	-	TGTGCCAGCAGGGGGAACTTGGGACGAACGGCCGGGGAGCTGTTTTTT	CASRGNLGRTAGELFF
TRBV9	-	TRBJ1-6	-	TGTGCCAGCAGCGTACGCCCCACAGGTGATCTCCACTTT	CASSVRPTGDLHF
TRBV4-1	TRBD2	TRBJ2-1	-	TGCGCCAGCAGCCCCACTTCTAGCGGGCGAGTGGAGCAGTTCTTC	CASSPTSSGRVEQFF
TRBV18	-	TRBJ2-7	-	TGTGCCACTCGGTCGGGGTCCGGAACCTACGAGCAGTACTTC	CATRSGSGTYEQYF
TRBV18	-	TRBJ1-1	once	TGTGCCAGCTCCCCCGGCCGGGAGTTCACTGAAGCTTTCTTT	CASSPGREFTEAFF
TRBV10-3	-	TRBJ2-5	once	TGTGCCATCAGTGAGGGACTCCCGGGGACCCAGTACTTC	CAISEGLPGTQYF
TRBV6-4	-	TRBJ1-2	-	TGTGCCAGCAGTGGGGGGGTTAACTATGGCTACACCTTC	CASSGGVNYGYTF
TRBV6-6	-	TRBJ2-7	few	TGTGCCAGCAGTTCCACAGAGACGGGAGAGCAGTACTTC	CASSSTETGEQYF
TRBV7-8	-	TRBJ2-1	-	TGTGCCAGCAGCTTTAGGGGCGGGGCCTACTACAATGAGCAGTTCTTC	CASSFRGGAYYNEQFF
TRBV28	-	TRBJ2-4	-	TGTGCCAGCAAGGGTGAGCAGGGGCCACCTCAGTACTTC	CASKGEQGPPQYF
TRBV5-1	TRBD2	TRBJ2-3	once	TGCGCCAGCAGCCTATCGGCGGGGGGGGCAGATACGCAGTATTTT	CASSLSAGGADTQYF
TRBV5-1	TRBD2	TRBJ2-3	-	TGCGCCAGCAGCCCCGGGACTAGCGGGGGTTTTGATACGCAGTATTTT	CASSPGTSGGFDTQYF
TRBV6-4	-	TRBJ2-2	-	TGTGCCAGCAGTGGCGCAGAGACCGTGAACACCGGGGAGCTGTTTTTT	CASSGAETVNTGELFF
TRBV5-1	-	TRBJ1-4	-	TGCGCCAGCCGCCAACCAGGGCCTCGGGATGAAAAACTGTTTTTT	CASRQPGPRDEKLFF
TRBV6-4	TRBD1	TRBJ2-3	few	TGTGCCAGCAGTGACTATCCCGACAGGGCAGATACGCAGTATTTT	CASSDYPDRADTQYF
TRBV28	TRBD1	TRBJ1-4	-	TGTGCCAGCAGGACAGGGGGCCGAGAAAAACTGTTTTTT	CASRTGGREKLFF
TRBV4-1	-	TRBJ2-7	-	TGCGCCAGCAGCCAAGCCCGGGTTGTCTCCTACGAGCAGTACTTC	CASSQARVVSYEQYF
TRBV4-3	-	TRBJ2-1	few	TGCGCCAGCAGCCAAGTTCGCGCACTAGTCAATGAGCAGTTCTTC	CASSQVRALVNEQFF
TRBV4-1	-	TRBJ2-3	-	TGCGCCAGCAGCCAAGGGGTCCCAGATACGCAGTATTTT	CASSQGVPDTQYF
TRBV21-1	-	TRBJ1-1	-	TGTGCCAGAACCCGGACGGGTAACACTGAAGCTTTCTTT	CARTRTGNTEAFF
TRBV2	-	TRBJ1-5	-	TGTGCCAGCAGTGAAGGTTGGCAGGGATGGCAGCCCCAGCATTTT	CASSEGWQGWQPQHF
TRBV7-9	-	TRBJ2-3	-	TGTGCCAGCAGCCCGTTAACTACGCGCACAGATACGCAGTATTTT	CASSPLTTRTDTQYF
TRBV9	TRBD1	TRBJ2-7	-	TGTGCCAGCAGCCCGCGACAGGGTGAGCAGTACTTC	CASSPRQGEQYF
TRBV6-5	-	TRBJ2-3	-	TGTGCCAGCAGCCGTAAATATCGCACAGATACGCAGTATTTT	CASSRKYRTDTQYF
TRBV11-2	-	TRBJ2-5	few	TGTGCCAGCAGCTTAGGGGAGACCCAGTACTTC	CASSLGETQYF
TRBV5-1	TRBD2	TRBJ2-1	-	TGCGCCAGCAGCCCGGGGACTAGCCGCAATGAGCAGTTCTTC	CASSPGTSRNEQFF
TRBV11-3	-	TRBJ2-1	-	TGTGCCAGCAGCTTAGGGGAGCATACTTACAATGAGCAGTTCTTC	CASSLGEHTYNEQFF
TRBV5-1	-	TRBJ2-7	-	TGCGCCAGCAGCCCGGACATATCCTACGAGCAGTACTTC	CASSPDISYEQYF
TRBV5-4	TRBD1	TRBJ1-2	-	TGTGCCAGCGGAAACAGGGGAATGAGTGACTATGGCTACACCTTC	CASGNRGMSDYGYTF
TRBV27	TRBD1	TRBJ2-7	-	TGTGCCAGCAGTTTATTCGGGACAGGGGTCGGCGACGAGCAGTACTTC	CASSLFGTGVGDEQYF
TRBV21-1	-	TRBJ1-5	-	TGTGCCCCCAAGTCTTGGGGCTATAGCAATCAGCCCCAGCATTTT	CAPKSWGYSNQPQHF
TRBV28	-	TRBJ1-2	-	TGTGCCAGCAGAGAGGGGTCTGGCTACACCTTC	CASREGSGYTF
TRBV7-2	-	TRBJ2-7	-	TGTGCCAGCAGGTCCGAATCAGACGAGCAGTACTTC	CASRSESDEQYF
TRBV29-1	-	TRBJ1-1	few	TGCAGCGTTGAAGGGGGGGGTGAAGCTTTCTTT	CSVEGGGEAFF
TRBV30	TRBD1	TRBJ2-5	-	TGTGCCTGGAGTTTGGAGGGGACAGGGGCCGGGGAGACCCAGTACTTC	CAWSLEGTGAGETQYF
TRBV6-5	TRBD1	TRBJ1-5	-	TGTGCCAGCAGCCAGGGGGCCTATCAGCCCCAGCATTTT	CASSQGAYQPQHF
TRBV18	-	TRBJ2-7	-	TGTGCCAGCTCACTGAACGAGCAGTACTTC	CASSLNEQYF
TRBV9	-	TRBJ2-3	-	TGTGCCAGCAGCGTCTACCTCAGTAGCACAGATACGCAGTATTTT	CASSVYLSSTDTQYF
TRBV5-1	-	TRBJ1-1	once	TGCGCCAGCAGCCCTCTTAAGGACTACACTGAAGCTTTCTTT	CASSPLKDYTEAFF
TRBV6-4	TRBD1	TRBJ2-2	-	TGTGCCAGCAGTGCCGGGACAGGGAACACCGGGGAGCTGTTTTTT	CASSAGTGNTGELFF